The T cell receptor beta chain under discussion was sequenced for a study of OX40 agonist ivuxolimab in advanced cancers. About the research overall: In this cohort, patients received ivuxolimab, an agonistic anti-OX40 (CD134) antibody.

The CDR3 spans 11 residues. Germline CDR1 is MDHEN and CDR2 is SYDVKM. Study-wide findings and caveats: CD4+ and CD8+ blood T cells expanded clonally by week 6 at 0.1 to 3.0 mg/kg.

Only in-frame clones appear in the TCRdb table, and some are missing; sequencing was by immunoSEQ multiplex PCR. The sample holds tens of thousands of clones; approximately 91% are singletons and the top ten take 15% to 20%. This clone was observed a single time. Antigen: not known. J is TRBJ2-7 and V is TRBV28, with TRBD1 matching over 11 bases. The TCR sequence derives from an adult with an advanced solid tumor such as melanoma, head and neck, liver or kidney cancer. The sequences come from CD4+ or CD8+ T cells sorted from blood, collected in a trial of the OX40 agonist ivuxolimab. CDR3 loop: CASSLGQGVDV. CDR3 DNA sequence: TGTGCCAGCAGCCTGGGACAGGGGGTAGACGTC.